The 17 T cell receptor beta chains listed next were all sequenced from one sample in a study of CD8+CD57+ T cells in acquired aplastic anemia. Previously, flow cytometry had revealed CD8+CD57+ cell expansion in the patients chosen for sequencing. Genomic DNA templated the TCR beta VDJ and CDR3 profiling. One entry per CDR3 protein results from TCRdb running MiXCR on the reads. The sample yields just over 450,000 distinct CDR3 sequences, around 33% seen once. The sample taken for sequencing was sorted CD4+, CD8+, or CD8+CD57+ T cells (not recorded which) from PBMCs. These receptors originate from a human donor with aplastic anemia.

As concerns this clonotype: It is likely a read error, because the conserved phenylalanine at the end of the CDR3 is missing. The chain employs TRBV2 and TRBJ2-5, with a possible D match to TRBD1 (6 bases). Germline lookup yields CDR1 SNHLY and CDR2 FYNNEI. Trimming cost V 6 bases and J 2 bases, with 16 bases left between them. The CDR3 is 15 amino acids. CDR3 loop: CASSLQGIVQETQYS. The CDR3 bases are TGTGCCAGCAGCCTTCAGGGGATCGTTCAAGAGACCCAGTACTCC.

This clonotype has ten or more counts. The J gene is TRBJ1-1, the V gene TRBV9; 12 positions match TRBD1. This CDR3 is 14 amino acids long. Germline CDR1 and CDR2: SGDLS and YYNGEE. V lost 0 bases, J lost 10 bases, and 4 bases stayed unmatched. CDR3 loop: CASSVAGQGATAFF. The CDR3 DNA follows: TGTGCCAGCAGCGTAGCGGGACAGGGGGCAACAGCTTTCTTT.

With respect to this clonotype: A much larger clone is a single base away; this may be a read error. CDR3 protein: CASSAKTGNSYEQFF. The DNA for the CDR3 is TGTGCCAGCAGCGCCAAGACAGGAAACTCCTACGAGCAGTTCTTC. This chain links TRBV24-1 with TRBJ2-1, with D perhaps matching TRBD1 (6 bases). Trimming took off 11 bases at V and 10 bases at J, with 26 bases between the two ends. The CDR3 extends over 15 amino acids. CDR1 KGHDR and CDR2 SFDVKD come from the germline V gene.

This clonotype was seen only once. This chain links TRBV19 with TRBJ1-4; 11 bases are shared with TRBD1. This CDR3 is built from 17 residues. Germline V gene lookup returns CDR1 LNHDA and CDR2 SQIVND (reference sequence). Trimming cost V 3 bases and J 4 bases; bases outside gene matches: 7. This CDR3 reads CASSIRTGGMINEKLFF. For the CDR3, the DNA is TGTGCCAGTAGTATTCGGACAGGGGGCATGATTAATGAAAAACTGTTTTTT.

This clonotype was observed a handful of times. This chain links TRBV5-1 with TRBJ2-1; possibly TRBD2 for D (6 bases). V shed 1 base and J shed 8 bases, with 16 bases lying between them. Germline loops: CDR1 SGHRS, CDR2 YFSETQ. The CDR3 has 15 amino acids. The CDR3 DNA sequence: TGCGCCAGCAGCTTGTTTTCCGGGAGTACATATGAGCAGTTCTTC. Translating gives CASSLFSGSTYEQFF.

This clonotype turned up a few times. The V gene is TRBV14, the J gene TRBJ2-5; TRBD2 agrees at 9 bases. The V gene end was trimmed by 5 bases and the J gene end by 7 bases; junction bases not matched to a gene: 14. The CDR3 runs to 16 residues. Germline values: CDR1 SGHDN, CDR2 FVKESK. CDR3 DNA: TGTGCCAGCAGCGCTACGACTAGCGGCCAAACGGGGACCCAGTACTTC. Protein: CASSATTSGQTGTQYF.

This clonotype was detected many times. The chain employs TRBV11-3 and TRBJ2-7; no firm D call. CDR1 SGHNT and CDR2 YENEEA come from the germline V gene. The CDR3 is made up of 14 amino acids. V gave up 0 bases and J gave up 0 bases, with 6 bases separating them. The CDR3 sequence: CASSLERSSYEQYF. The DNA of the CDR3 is TGTGCCAGCAGCTTAGAGCGGTCCTCCTACGAGCAGTACTTC.

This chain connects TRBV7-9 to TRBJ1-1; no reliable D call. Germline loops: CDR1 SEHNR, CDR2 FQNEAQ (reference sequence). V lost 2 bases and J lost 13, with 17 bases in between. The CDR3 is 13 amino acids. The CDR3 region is CASSLLERAEFFF. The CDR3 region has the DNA TGTGCCAGCAGCTTATTGGAGAGAGCTGAATTTTTCTTT.

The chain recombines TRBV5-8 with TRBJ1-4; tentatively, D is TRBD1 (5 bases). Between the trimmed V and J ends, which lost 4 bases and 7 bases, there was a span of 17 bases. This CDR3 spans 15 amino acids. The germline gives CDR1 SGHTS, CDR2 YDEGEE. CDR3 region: CASSAGTPRSEKLFF. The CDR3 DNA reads TGTGCCAGCAGCGCCGGGACGCCGCGGAGTGAAAAACTGTTTTTT.

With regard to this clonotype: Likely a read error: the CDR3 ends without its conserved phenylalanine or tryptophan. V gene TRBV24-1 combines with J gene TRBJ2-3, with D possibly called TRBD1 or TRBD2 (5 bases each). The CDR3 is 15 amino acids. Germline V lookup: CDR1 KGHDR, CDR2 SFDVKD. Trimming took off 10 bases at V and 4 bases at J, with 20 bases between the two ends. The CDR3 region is CATQDGHLGADTQYS. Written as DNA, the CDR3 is TGTGCCACACAAGACGGGCACTTGGGGGCAGATACGCAGTATTCT.

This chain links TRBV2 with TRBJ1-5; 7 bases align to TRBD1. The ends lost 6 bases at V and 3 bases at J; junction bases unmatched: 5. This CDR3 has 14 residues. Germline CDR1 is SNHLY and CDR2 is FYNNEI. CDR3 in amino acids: CASSDTGANQPQHF. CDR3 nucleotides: TGTGCCAGCAGCGACACAGGGGCCAATCAGCCCCAGCATTTT. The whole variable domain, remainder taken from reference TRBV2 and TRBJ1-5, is EPEVTQTPSHQVTQMGQEVILRCVPISNHLYFYWYRQILGQKVEFLVSFYNNEISEKSEIFDDQFSVERPDGSNFTLKIRSTKLEDSAMYFCASSDTGANQPQHFGDGTRLSIL.

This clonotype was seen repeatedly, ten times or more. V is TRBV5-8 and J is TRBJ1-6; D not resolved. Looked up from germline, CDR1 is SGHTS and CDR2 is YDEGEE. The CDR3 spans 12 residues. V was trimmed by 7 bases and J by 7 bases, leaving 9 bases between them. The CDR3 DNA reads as TGTGCCAGCGCCAGAATGAATTCACCCCTCCACTTT. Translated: CASARMNSPLHF.

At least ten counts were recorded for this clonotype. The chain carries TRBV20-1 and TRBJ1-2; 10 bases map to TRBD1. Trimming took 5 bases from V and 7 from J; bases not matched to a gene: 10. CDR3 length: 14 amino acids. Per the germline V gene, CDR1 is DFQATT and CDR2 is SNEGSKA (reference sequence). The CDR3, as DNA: TGCAGTGCTCGAAGGGACAGGGGAAGAATTGGCTACACCTTC. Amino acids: CSARRDRGRIGYTF.

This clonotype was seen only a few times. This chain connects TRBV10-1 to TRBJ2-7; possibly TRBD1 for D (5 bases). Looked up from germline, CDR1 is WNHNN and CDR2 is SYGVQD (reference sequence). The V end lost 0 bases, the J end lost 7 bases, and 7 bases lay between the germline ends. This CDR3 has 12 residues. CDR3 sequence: CASSESKGEQYF. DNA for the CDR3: TGCGCCAGCAGTGAGTCAAAGGGGGAGCAGTACTTC.

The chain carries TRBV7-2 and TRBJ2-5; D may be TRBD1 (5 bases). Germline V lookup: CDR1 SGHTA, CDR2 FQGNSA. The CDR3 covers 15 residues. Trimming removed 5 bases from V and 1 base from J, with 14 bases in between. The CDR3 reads CASSQNRQPQETQYF. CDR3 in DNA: TGTGCCAGCAGCCAGAACCGACAGCCCCAAGAGACCCAGTACTTC.

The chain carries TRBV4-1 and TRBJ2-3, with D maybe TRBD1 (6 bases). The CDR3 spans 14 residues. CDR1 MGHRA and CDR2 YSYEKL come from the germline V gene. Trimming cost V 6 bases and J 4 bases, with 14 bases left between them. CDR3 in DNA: TGCGCCAGCAGATCCGCCAGGGGCGCAGATACGCAGTATTTT. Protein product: CASRSARGADTQYF.

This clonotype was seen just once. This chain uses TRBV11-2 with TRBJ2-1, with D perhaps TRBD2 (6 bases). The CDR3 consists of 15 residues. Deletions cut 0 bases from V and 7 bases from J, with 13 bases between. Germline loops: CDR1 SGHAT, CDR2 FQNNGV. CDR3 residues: CASSLEGGEPNEQFF. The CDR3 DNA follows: TGTGCCAGCAGCTTAGAGGGGGGAGAGCCTAATGAGCAGTTCTTC. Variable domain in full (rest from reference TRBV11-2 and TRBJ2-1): EAGVAQSPRYKIIEKRQSVAFWCNPISGHATLYWYQQILGQGPKLLIQFQNNGVVDDSQLPKDRFSAERLKGVDSTLKIQPAKLEDSAVYLCASSLEGGEPNEQFFGPGTRLTVL.